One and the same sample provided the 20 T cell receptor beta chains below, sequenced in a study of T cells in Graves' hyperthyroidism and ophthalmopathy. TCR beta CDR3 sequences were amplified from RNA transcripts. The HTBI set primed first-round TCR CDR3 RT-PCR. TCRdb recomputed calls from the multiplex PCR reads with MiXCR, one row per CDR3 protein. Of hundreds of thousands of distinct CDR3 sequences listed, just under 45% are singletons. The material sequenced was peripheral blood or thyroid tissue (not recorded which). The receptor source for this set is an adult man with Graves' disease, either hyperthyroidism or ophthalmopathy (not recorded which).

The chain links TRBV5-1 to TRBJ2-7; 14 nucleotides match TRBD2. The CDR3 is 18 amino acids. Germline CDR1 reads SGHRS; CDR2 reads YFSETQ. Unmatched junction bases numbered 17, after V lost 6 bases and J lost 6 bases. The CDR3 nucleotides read TGCGCCAGCAACAAAGGACTAGCGGGAGGATTAAGGGGCTCCGAGCAGTACTTC. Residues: CASNKGLAGGLRGSEQYF.

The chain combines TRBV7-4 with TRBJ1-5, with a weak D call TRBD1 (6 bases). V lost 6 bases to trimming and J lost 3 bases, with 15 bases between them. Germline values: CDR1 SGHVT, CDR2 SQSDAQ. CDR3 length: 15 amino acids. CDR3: CASSYTGSPNQPQHF. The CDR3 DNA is TGTGCCAGCAGTTACACAGGGTCCCCCAATCAGCCCCAGCATTTT. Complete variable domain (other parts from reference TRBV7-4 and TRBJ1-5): GAGVSQSPRYKVAKRGRDVALRCDSISGHVTLYWYRQTLGQGSEVLTYSQSDAQRDKSGRPSGRFSAERPERSVSTLKIQRTEQGDSAVYLCASSYTGSPNQPQHFGDGTRLSIL.

The CDR3 is CASSERSRSGLLGDGYTF. CDR3 DNA sequence: TGTGCCAGCAGTGAACGTTCCCGGTCAGGGCTTTTGGGAGATGGCTACACCTTC. This rearrangement joins TRBV25-1 to TRBJ1-2, with D possibly TRBD1 on 5 matching bases. Germline V gene data show CDR1 as MGHDK and CDR2 as SYGVNS. V lost 2 bases and J lost 6, with 25 bases in between. The CDR3 has 18 amino acids.

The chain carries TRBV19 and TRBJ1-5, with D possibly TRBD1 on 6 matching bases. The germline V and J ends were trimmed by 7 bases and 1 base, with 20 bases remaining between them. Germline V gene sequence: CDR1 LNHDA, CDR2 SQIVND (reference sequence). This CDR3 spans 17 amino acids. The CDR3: CASTLRGGTVSNQPQHF. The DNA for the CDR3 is TGTGCCAGTACCCTAAGGGGGGGGACGGTCAGCAATCAGCCCCAGCATTTT.

The CDR3: CASRRETGRTGELFF. The CDR3 bases are TGTGCCAGCAGGCGAGAGACAGGGAGGACCGGGGAGCTGTTTTTT. The rearrangement links TRBV6-1 to TRBJ2-2; D is possibly TRBD1 (7 bases). This CDR3 is 15 amino acids long. Trimming pared 6 bases from V and 5 bases from J, leaving 16 bases between. Germline loops: CDR1 MNHNS, CDR2 SASEGT.

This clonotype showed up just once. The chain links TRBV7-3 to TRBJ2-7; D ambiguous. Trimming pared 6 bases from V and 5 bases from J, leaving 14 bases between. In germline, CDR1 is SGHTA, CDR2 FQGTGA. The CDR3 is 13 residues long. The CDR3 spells CASRDIGSHEQYF. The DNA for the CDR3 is TGTGCCAGCAGAGATATCGGGTCCCACGAGCAGTACTTC.

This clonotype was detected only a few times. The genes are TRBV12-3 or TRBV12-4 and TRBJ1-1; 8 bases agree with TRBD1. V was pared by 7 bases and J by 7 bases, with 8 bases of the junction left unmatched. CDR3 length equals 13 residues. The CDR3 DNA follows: TGTGCCAGCATCGAGACAGGGGTAGGTGAAGCTTTCTTT. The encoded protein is CASIETGVGEAFF.

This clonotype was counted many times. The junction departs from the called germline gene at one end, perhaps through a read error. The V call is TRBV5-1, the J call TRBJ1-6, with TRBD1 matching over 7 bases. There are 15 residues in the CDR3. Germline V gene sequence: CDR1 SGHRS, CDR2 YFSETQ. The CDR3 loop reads CASSGPTGHNSPLHF. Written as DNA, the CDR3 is TGTGCCAGCAGCGGGCCGACAGGGCACAATTCACCCCTCCACTTT.

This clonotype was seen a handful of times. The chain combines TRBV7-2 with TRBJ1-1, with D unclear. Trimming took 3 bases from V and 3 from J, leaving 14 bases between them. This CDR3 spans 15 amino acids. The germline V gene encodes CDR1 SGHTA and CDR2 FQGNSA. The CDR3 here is CASSFKGRSYTEAFF. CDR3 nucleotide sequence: TGTGCCAGCAGCTTTAAAGGGAGGTCGTACACTGAAGCTTTCTTT.

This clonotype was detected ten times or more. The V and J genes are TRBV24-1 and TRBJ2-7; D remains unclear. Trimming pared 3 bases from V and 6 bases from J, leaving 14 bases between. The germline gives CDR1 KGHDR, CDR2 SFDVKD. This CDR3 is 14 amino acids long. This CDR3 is CATSDDLPPREQYF. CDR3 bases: TGTGCCACCAGTGATGACCTCCCCCCCCGCGAGCAGTACTTC.

DNA of the CDR3: TGCAGTGCTGAGGGGTCCCCCTATGGCTACACCTTC. Translating gives CSAEGSPYGYTF. The chain couples TRBV20-1 to TRBJ1-2, with D maybe TRBD1 (5 bases). This CDR3 is 12 amino acids long. Trimming removed 5 bases at V and 4 bases at J, with 11 bases between. Germline CDR1 reads DFQATT; CDR2 reads SNEGSKA (reference sequence).

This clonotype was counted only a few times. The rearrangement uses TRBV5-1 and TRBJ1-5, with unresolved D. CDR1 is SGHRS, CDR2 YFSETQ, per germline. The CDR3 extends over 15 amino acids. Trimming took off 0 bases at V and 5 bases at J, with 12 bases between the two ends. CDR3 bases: TGCGCCAGCAGCTTGGTGCCTACAGAGGATCAGCCCCAGCATTTT. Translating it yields CASSLVPTEDQPQHF.

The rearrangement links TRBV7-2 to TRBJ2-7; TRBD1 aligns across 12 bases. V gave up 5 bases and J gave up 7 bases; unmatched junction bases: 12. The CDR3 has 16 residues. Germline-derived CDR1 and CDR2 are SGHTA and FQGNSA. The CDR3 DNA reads TGTGCCAGCAGCCACCGGGACAGGGGGCGTATTGGAGAGCAGTACTTC. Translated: CASSHRDRGRIGEQYF.

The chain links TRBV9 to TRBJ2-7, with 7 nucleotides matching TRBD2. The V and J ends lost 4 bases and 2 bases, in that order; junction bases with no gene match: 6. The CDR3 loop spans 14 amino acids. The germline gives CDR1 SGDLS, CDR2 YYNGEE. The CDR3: CASSQERGAYEQYF. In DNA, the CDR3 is TGTGCCAGCAGCCAAGAACGGGGGGCCTACGAGCAGTACTTC.

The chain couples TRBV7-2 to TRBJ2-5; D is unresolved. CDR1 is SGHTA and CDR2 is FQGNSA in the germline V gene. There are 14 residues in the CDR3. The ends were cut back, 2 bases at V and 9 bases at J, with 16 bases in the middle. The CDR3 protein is CASSLFGAPAPQYF. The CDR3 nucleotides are TGTGCCAGCAGCTTATTCGGAGCCCCTGCTCCCCAGTACTTC.

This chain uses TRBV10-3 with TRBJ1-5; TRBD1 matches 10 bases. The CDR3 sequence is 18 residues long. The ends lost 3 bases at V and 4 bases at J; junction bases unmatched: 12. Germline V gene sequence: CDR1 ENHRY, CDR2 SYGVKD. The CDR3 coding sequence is TGTGCCATCAGTGAAGGGGGGGGGACAGGGGACGATAATCAGCCCCAGCATTTT. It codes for CAISEGGGTGDDNQPQHF.

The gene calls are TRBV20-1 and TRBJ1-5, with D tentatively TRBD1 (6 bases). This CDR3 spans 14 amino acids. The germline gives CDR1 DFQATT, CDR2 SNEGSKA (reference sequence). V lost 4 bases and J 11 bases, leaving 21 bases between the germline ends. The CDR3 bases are TGCAGTGCTATCGGGACAACCTCCAAAGATGCCCAGCATTTT. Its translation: CSAIGTTSKDAQHF.

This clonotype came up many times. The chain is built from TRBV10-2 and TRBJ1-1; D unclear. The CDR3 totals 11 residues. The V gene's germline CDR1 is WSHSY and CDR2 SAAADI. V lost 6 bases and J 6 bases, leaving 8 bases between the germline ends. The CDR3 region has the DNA TGCGCCAGCAGAGCCGCCGCTGAAGCTTTCTTT. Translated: CASRAAAEAFF.

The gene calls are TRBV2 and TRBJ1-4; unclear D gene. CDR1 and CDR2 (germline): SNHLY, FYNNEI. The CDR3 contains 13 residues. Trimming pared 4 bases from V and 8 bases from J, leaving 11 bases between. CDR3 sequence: CASSAGYGEKLFF. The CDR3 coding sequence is TGTGCCAGCAGTGCTGGGTATGGAGAAAAACTGTTTTTT.

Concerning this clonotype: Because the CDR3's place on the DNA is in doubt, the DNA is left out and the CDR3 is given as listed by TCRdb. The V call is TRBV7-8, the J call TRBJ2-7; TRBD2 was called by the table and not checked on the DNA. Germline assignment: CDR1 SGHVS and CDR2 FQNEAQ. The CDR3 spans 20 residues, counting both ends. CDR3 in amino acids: CASSFYICSARGLAGDEQYF.